Listed below are T cell receptor beta chains from one sample, sequenced in a study of blood T cell repertoires in COVID-19. Repertoires were generated with immunoSEQ multiplex PCR, while TCRdb's copy carries only in-frame clones and drops some. The sample consists of roughly 500,000 clones, about 85% of them appearing once. Specimen: PBMCs or T cells enriched from blood (not recorded which). Receptor source: a woman aged 60 to 75 who had recovered from COVID-19. CDR3s include the opening cysteine and the closing phenylalanine or tryptophan. The D gene is left open where the match is weak. The size field is filled for only some rows; it gives once, few, many or a size class.

-	-	TRBV30	TRBJ1-1	CASDRNRRGEAFF	TGTGCCTCGGACAGAAATCGGAGAGGTGAAGCTTTCTTT
-	-	TRBV6-5	TRBJ1-1	CASSSGGGSGAFF	TGTGCCAGCAGCTCCGGGGGGGGTTCGGGAGCTTTCTTT
once	TRBD1	TRBV5-4	TRBJ2-5	CASSLDRGRAETQYF	TGTGCCAGCAGCTTGGACAGGGGGCGTGCAGAGACCCAGTACTTC
-	-	TRBV15	TRBJ1-3	CATRQNSGNTIYF	TGTGCCACCCGACAGAACTCTGGAAACACCATATATTTT
once	TRBD2	TRBV7-2	TRBJ2-3	CASRGLAGRGTQYF	TGTGCCAGCAGGGGACTAGCGGGGCGTGGTACGCAGTATTTT
-	-	TRBV4-2	TRBJ2-6	CASSATQGSGANVLTF	TGTGCCAGCAGCGCGACGCAGGGTTCTGGGGCCAACGTCCTGACTTTC
-	-	TRBV12-5	TRBJ1-5	CASGSQPPRQAYSNQPQHF	TGTGCTAGTGGTTCTCAACCCCCGAGACAGGCATATAGCAATCAGCCCCAGCATTTT
-	TRBD1	TRBV19	TRBJ1-2	CASSRTGIFGYTF	TGTGCCAGTAGTCGGACAGGGATTTTTGGCTACACCTTC
-	-	TRBV5-1	TRBJ1-4	CASSLAQGVGEKLFF	TGCGCCAGCAGCTTGGCCCAAGGGGTGGGGGAAAAACTGTTTTTT
-	TRBD1	TRBV30	TRBJ1-1	CAWSEGQGDEAFF	TGTGCCTGGAGTGAAGGACAGGGAGATGAAGCTTTCTTT
-	-	TRBV6-6	TRBJ1-1	CASSYSGRGSRTEAFF	TGTGCCAGCAGTTACTCGGGCAGGGGCTCACGGACTGAAGCTTTCTTT
-	-	TRBV2	TRBJ2-2	CASSADDISNTGELFF	TGTGCCAGCAGCGCTGATGACATTTCCAACACCGGGGAGCTGTTTTTT
-	TRBD1	TRBV7-9	TRBJ1-1	CASSPLTGQGARWTEAFF	TGTGCCAGCAGTCCTTTAACCGGCCAGGGGGCGCGGTGGACTGAAGCTTTCTTT
-	TRBD1	TRBV24-1	TRBJ1-1	CATRGQVGNTEAFF	TGTGCCACCAGGGGACAGGTGGGGAACACTGAAGCTTTCTTT
-	TRBD2	TRBV7-8	TRBJ2-1	CASSTGTSGYNEQFF	TGTGCCAGCAGCACCGGGACTAGCGGGTACAATGAGCAGTTCTTC
-	TRBD2	TRBV29-1	TRBJ2-1	CSAVTSGVNEQFF	TGCAGCGCCGTTACTAGCGGGGTAAATGAGCAGTTCTTC
few	-	TRBV6-2/TRBV6-3	TRBJ2-4	CASSQSQRAKNIQYF	TGTGCCAGCAGTCAATCCCAGCGGGCCAAAAACATTCAGTACTTC
-	TRBD2	TRBV19	TRBJ2-1	CASSIGYRDYRNEQFF	TGTGCCAGTAGTATAGGGTACCGGGACTATCGCAATGAGCAGTTCTTC
-	TRBD1	TRBV5-1	TRBJ1-1	CASSLGQVAFF	TGCGCCAGCAGCCTGGGACAGGTGGCTTTCTTT
-	TRBD2	TRBV4-1	TRBJ2-7	CASSQGEGTSEQYF	TGCGCCAGCAGCCAAGGAGAGGGGACTAGCGAGCAGTACTTC
-	-	TRBV7-9	TRBJ1-2	CASSSFLGGAYGYTF	TGTGCCAGCAGCTCGTTCCTGGGAGGAGCCTATGGCTACACCTTC
-	-	TRBV11-3	TRBJ1-3	CASSRAGNGNTIYF	TGTGCCAGCAGCCGAGCAGGGAATGGAAACACCATATATTTT
-	TRBD1	TRBV2	TRBJ1-6	CASSGTGTSPLHF	TGTGCCAGCAGCGGGACAGGGACTTCACCCCTCCACTTT
-	TRBD1	TRBV6-5	TRBJ1-2	CASSYWSDRGQDGYTF	TGTGCCAGCAGTTACTGGTCTGACAGGGGGCAGGACGGCTACACCTTC